The present entry profiles one T cell receptor beta chain with its context. The data derive from a study of blood T cell repertoires in COVID-19. Overall study context: Nucleic acid was either cDNA or gDNA, and it came from T cells, B-cell-depleted T cells, or PBMCs.

Clones were sequenced by immunoSEQ multiplex PCR, and TCRdb holds only the in-frame ones, with some missing. The table has approximately 210,000 clones, roughly nine tenths seen once. V trimming: 0 bases; J trimming: 4 bases; junction bases outside the gene matches: 14. This CDR3 is built from 19 residues. Germline V gene sequence: CDR1 SGDLS, CDR2 YYNGEE. The material sequenced was peripheral blood. V usage is TRBV9 and J usage is TRBJ2-1, with 9 nucleotides matching TRBD2. This sequence originates from a man between 65 and 79 years old with acute or convalescent COVID-19. CDR3 protein: CASSVGLAELRGAYNEQFF. CDR3 bases: TGTGCCAGCAGCGTAGGACTAGCGGAGCTTCGGGGGGCTTACAATGAGCAGTTCTTC. Variable domain in full (rest from reference TRBV9 and TRBJ2-1): DSGVTQTPKHLITATGQRVTLRCSPRSGDLSVYWYQQSLDQGLQFLIQYYNGEERAKGNILERFSAQQFPDLHSELNLSSLELGDSALYFCASSVGLAELRGAYNEQFFGPGTRLTVL.